This T cell receptor (beta chain) originates from a study of naive and memory T cell subsets. Study-level findings and limits: Especially in CD8 cells, naive repertoires contained a few larger clonotypes, possibly CD45RA-re-expressing memory cells.

After the first PCR, alpha and beta chain libraries were processed separately. Both TRBC1 and TRBC2 were covered by a beta constant-region primer of two equimolar oligonucleotides. Four rounds of PCR amplified the ligated cDNA using nested alpha and beta constant-region primers plus SP2. TCRdb recomputed calls from the UMI-ligation and nested PCR reads with MiXCR, one row per CDR3 protein. The data hold about 100,000 distinct CDR3 sequences, with roughly 15% observed a single time. In this sample, this clonotype turned up a few times. Its antigen is not identified. The receptor was derived from a human donor in good health. The sequenced sample consisted of naive CD8+ T cells from blood.

The CDR3 nucleotides read TGTGCCAGCAGTTTGAGGGGGCCAGACCCGAACACTGAAGCTTTCTTT. This gives the protein CASSLRGPDPNTEAFF. The rearrangement links TRBV6-2 or TRBV6-3 to TRBJ1-1, with 7 nucleotides matching TRBD1. Germline V CDR1 and CDR2: MNHEY, SVGEGT. The CDR3 has 16 amino acids. V lost 4 bases and J lost 1; bases outside the gene matches: 9.